This TCR beta chain was captured in a study of blood T cell repertoires in COVID-19. Sequencing was performed with immunoSEQ multiplex PCR; in TCRdb, only in-frame clones are kept and a portion is missing. Of under 550,000 clones in the sample, about 90% were seen once. Looked up from germline, CDR1 is SGHRS and CDR2 is YFSETQ. V was cut by 4 bases and J by 0 bases, with 20 bases left in between. The CDR3 spans 18 residues. The chain couples TRBV5-1 to TRBJ2-1, with a possible D match to TRBD2 (6 bases). Material for sequencing was peripheral blood. The sequence was collected from a man aged 18 to 30 with COVID-19, enrolled during active disease. CDR3 region: CASSPRGAGGSSYNEQFF. In DNA form, the CDR3 reads TGCGCCAGCAGCCCTCGGGGAGCGGGTGGATCCTCCTACAATGAGCAGTTCTTC.